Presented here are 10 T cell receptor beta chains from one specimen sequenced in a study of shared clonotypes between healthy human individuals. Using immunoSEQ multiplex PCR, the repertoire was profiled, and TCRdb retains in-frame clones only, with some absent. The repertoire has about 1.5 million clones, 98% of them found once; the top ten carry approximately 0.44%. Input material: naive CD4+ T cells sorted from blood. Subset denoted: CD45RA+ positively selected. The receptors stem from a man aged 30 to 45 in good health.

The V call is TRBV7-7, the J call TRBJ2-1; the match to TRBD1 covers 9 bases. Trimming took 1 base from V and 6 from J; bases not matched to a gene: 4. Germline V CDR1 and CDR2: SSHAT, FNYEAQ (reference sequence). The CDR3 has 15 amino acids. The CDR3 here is CASSLGQGGSNEQFF. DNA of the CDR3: TGTGCCAGCAGCTTAGGACAGGGGGGCTCCAATGAGCAGTTCTTC.

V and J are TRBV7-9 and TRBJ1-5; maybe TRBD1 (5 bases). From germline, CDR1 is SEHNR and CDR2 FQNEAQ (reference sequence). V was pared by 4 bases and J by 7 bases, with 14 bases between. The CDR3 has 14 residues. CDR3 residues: CASSSRQRPQPQHF. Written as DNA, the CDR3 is TGTGCCAGCAGCTCACGACAGAGGCCCCAGCCCCAGCATTTT. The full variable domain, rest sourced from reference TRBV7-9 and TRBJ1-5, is DTGVSQNPRHKITKRGQNVTFRCDPISEHNRLYWYRQTLGQGPEFLTYFQNEAQLEKSRLLSDRFSAERPKGSFSTLEIQRTEQGDSAMYLCASSSRQRPQPQHFGDGTRLSIL.

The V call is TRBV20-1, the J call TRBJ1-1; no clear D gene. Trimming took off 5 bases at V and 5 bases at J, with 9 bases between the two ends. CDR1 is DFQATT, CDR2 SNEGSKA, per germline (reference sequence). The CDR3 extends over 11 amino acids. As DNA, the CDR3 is TGCAGTGCTGGGGTGGGGACTGAAGCTTTCTTT. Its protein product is CSAGVGTEAFF.

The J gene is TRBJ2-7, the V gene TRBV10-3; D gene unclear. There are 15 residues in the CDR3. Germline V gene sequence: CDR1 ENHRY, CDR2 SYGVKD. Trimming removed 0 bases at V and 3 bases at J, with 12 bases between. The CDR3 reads CAISESTDGNYEQYF. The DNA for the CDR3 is TGTGCCATCAGTGAGTCCACCGACGGAAACTACGAGCAGTACTTC.

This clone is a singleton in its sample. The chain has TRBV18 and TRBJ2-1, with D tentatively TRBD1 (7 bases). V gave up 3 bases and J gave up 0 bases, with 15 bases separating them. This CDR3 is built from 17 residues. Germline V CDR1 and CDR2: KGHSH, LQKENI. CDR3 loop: CASSPYQGGHSYNEQFF. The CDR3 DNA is TGTGCCAGCTCACCCTACCAGGGGGGTCACTCCTACAATGAGCAGTTCTTC.

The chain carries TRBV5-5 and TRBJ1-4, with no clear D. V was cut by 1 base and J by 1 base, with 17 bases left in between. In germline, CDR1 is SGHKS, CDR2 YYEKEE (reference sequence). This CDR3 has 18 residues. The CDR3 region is CASSLRFGFGVTNEKLFF. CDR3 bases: TGTGCCAGCAGCTTGAGGTTCGGGTTCGGGGTAACTAATGAAAAACTGTTTTTT.

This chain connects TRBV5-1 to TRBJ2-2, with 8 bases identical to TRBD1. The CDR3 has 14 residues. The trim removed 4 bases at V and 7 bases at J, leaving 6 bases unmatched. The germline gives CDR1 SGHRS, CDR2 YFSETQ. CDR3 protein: CASSKTGVGGELFF. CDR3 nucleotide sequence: TGCGCCAGCAGCAAGACAGGGGTAGGCGGGGAGCTGTTTTTT.

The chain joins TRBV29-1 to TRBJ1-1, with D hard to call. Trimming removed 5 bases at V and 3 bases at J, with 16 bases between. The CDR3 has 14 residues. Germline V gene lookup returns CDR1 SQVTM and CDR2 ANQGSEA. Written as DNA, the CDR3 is TGCAGCGTTATGGGAAGCGCTCGGGACACTGAAGCTTTCTTT. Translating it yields CSVMGSARDTEAFF.

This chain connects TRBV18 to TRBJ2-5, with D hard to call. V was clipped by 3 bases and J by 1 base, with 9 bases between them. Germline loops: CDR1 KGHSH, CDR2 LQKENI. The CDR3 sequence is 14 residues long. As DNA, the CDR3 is TGTGCCAGCTCACCCCCGTGGGGCCAAGAGACCCAGTACTTC. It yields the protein CASSPPWGQETQYF.

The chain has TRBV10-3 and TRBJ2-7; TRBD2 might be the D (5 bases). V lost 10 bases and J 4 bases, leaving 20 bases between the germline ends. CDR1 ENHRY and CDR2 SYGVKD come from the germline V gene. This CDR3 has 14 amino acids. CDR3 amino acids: CASHNVERRYEQYF. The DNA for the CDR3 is TGTGCCAGCCACAACGTAGAAAGGAGGTACGAGCAGTACTTC.